These 15 T cell receptor beta chains were sequenced from one sample in a study of metastatic and nonmetastatic thyroid tumors. All patients were untreated before thyroid surgery. Using MiXCR, TCRdb re-called clones from the PCR reads. The sample shows around 23,000 clones, approximately 14% of them seen only once. Sequencing was performed on tumor tissue. These receptors were obtained from a female donor with papillary thyroid cancer or a benign thyroid nodule (not recorded which). Some clones in this sample may be carry-over from other donors' samples.

Many counts were recorded for this clone. V is TRBV28 and J is TRBJ1-1; a weak D match, TRBD1 (5 bases). CDR3 length: 15 residues. With 2 bases removed from V and 2 bases from J, the gap between germline ends came to 12 bases. The V gene's germline CDR1 is MDHEN and CDR2 SYDVKM. CDR3 DNA: TGTGCCAGCAGTTTAGGAGGGGCAGTTAACACTGAAGCTTTCTTT. Encoded protein: CASSLGGAVNTEAFF.

The sample holds many counts of this clone. This sequence joins TRBV28 and TRBJ2-2; tentatively, D is TRBD1 (5 bases). Trimming pared 9 bases from V and 0 bases from J, leaving 14 bases between. CDR1 is MDHEN and CDR2 is SYDVKM in the germline V gene. This CDR3 has 15 residues. The DNA of the CDR3 is TGTGCCAGTATCCTCTCACAGGCGAACACCGGGGAGCTGTTTTTT. Amino acid sequence: CASILSQANTGELFF. Variable domain in full (rest from reference TRBV28 and TRBJ2-2): DVKVTQSSRYLVKRTGEKVFLECVQDMDHENMFWYRQDPGLGLRLIYFSYDVKMKEKGDIPEGYSVSREKKERFSLILESASTNQTSMYLCASILSQANTGELFFGEGSRLTVL.

Ten or more counts support this clone. The germline gene is not matched at one end of the junction; a read error may be the cause. V gene TRBV11-1 combines with J gene TRBJ1-2; 8 bases line up with TRBD1. CDR1 is SGHAT and CDR2 is FQDESV in the germline V gene (reference sequence). The CDR3 length is 16 residues. The DNA for the CDR3 is TGTGCCAGCAGCTTTCTGACAGGGGAAACAACCTATGGCTACGCCTTC. This gives the protein CASSFLTGETTYGYAF.

V gene TRBV3-1 combines with J gene TRBJ2-5; 8 bases match TRBD1. This CDR3 region has 14 residues. Germline V gene data show CDR1 as LGHDT and CDR2 as YNNKEL (reference sequence). Unmatched junction bases numbered 8, after V lost 8 bases and J lost 3 bases. The CDR3 region has the DNA TGTGCCAGCCGCTCAGCGGACAGGGAAGAGACCCAGTACTTC. This gives the protein CASRSADREETQYF.

By proportion, this clone is medium-sized. The CDR3 loop reads CASSLGSALGNEQFF. The CDR3 nucleotides read TGTGCCAGCAGTTTGGGGAGCGCCCTTGGCAATGAGCAGTTCTTC. The chain combines TRBV12-3 or TRBV12-4 with TRBJ2-1; D is possibly TRBD2 (5 bases). Trimming stripped 3 bases from V and 6 bases from J, with 15 bases between. This CDR3 has 15 amino acids.

By share, this clone counts as medium-sized. The J gene is TRBJ1-3, the V gene TRBV19; D call uncertain. CDR1 and CDR2 from the germline V gene are LNHDA and SQIVND (reference sequence). Trimming cost V 3 bases and J 0 bases, with 9 bases left between them. This CDR3 region has 15 residues. The CDR3 coding sequence is TGTGCCAGTAGTATCGCAGGCCCCTCTGGAAACACCATATATTTT. Amino acids: CASSIAGPSGNTIYF.

This clone has only a few counts. This chain links TRBV2 with TRBJ2-3, with TRBD1 as a possible D gene (5 bases). Trimming removed 7 bases at V and 1 base at J, with 12 bases between. Germline assignment: CDR1 SNHLY and CDR2 FYNNEI. CDR3 length equals 14 residues. The CDR3 protein is CASNPSRGTDTQYF. CDR3 in DNA: TGTGCCAGCAACCCTTCCAGGGGCACAGATACGCAGTATTTT.

This clone showed up many times. The V call is TRBV4-1, the J call TRBJ2-1; either TRBD1 or TRBD2 may fit D (5 bases each). Looked up from germline, CDR1 is MGHRA and CDR2 is YSYEKL. V shed 4 bases and J shed 6 bases, with 19 bases lying between them. CDR3 length: 16 amino acids. DNA of the CDR3: TGCGCCAGCAGCCCGTACACGGGACCCACTTTCAATGAGCAGTTCTTC. Its translation is CASSPYTGPTFNEQFF.

This sequence joins TRBV9 and TRBJ1-2; 8 nucleotides line up with TRBD1. Germline V gives CDR1 SGDLS, CDR2 YYNGEE. The CDR3 runs to 15 residues. J lost 8 bases, V lost 6 bases, and 15 bases had no gene match. CDR3 sequence: CASIAGSTGAGGYTF. The CDR3 coding sequence is TGTGCCAGCATCGCGGGGTCGACAGGGGCAGGAGGCTACACCTTC.

This clone was seen many times. J is TRBJ2-4 and V is TRBV19, with D possibly being TRBD1 (6 bases). Between the trimmed V and J ends, which lost 5 bases and 9 bases, there was a span of 14 bases. Germline values: CDR1 LNHDA, CDR2 SQIVND (reference sequence). This CDR3 spans 13 amino acids. CDR3 sequence reads: CASSLVGAGIQYF. The CDR3 DNA is TGTGCCAGTAGTCTCGTGGGGGCGGGCATTCAGTACTTC.

The V gene is TRBV7-8, the J gene TRBJ1-1; D is unresolved. The CDR3 runs 12 residues. V was cut by 4 bases and J by 6 bases, with 9 bases left in between. Looked up from germline, CDR1 is SGHVS and CDR2 is FQNEAQ. CDR3 nucleotides: TGTGCCAGCAGCTCGGTAGGCGCTGAAGCTTTCTTT. This sequence encodes CASSSVGAEAFF.

A few counts support this clone. A much larger clonotype is one base distant, so this may be a read error. The chain is built from TRBV6-1 and TRBJ2-4; 7 positions match TRBD1. Germline V gene sequence: CDR1 MNHNS, CDR2 SASEGT. The CDR3 runs to 16 residues. CDR3 nucleotides: TGTGCCAGCAGTCGAACAGGGGATTTGGCCAAAAACATTGAGTACTTC. Translation gives CASSRTGDLAKNIEYF.

This clone was detected many times. The chain is built from TRBV5-1 and TRBJ2-5; 10 bases are a match to TRBD1. The junction had 9 bases not matched to a gene; V was cut back by 4 bases and J by 6 bases. Germline-derived CDR1 and CDR2 are SGHRS and YFSETQ. CDR3 size: 15 residues. As DNA, the CDR3 is TGCGCCAGCAGCCTCATGACAGGGGGCGCGAAGACCCAGTACTTC. Encoded protein: CASSLMTGGAKTQYF.

The sample holds many counts of this clone. A much larger clone lies a single base off, so this may be a read error. It is likely a read error, because the conserved phenylalanine at the end of the CDR3 is missing. The rearrangement links TRBV10-3 to TRBJ2-1; TRBD2 matches 13 bases. From germline, CDR1 is ENHRY and CDR2 SYGVKD. CDR3 length equals 14 residues. V lost 6 bases and J lost 6; bases outside the gene matches: 2. Here the CDR3 DNA reads TGTGCCATCAGCACTAGCGGGGGGGCCAATGAGCAGTTCCTC. Translating it yields CAISTSGGANEQFL.

This clone was counted at least ten times. The gene calls are TRBV12-3 or TRBV12-4 and TRBJ2-5, with unresolved D. Trimming removed 3 bases from V and 3 bases from J, with 5 bases in between. This CDR3 has 12 residues. The DNA for the CDR3 is TGTGCCAGCAGTTTCCAAAAAGAGACCCAGTACTTC. It is translated as CASSFQKETQYF.